Sequencing of this T cell receptor beta chain was carried out in a study of blood T cell repertoires in COVID-19. Trimming removed 4 bases from V and 6 bases from J; junction bases left unmatched: 5. The CDR3 is 13 residues long. Looked up from germline, CDR1 is SGHDT and CDR2 is YYEEEE. The authors' processing: Reference gene primer amplification yielded estimated nucleated cell counts. Repertoires were generated with immunoSEQ multiplex PCR, while TCRdb's copy carries only in-frame clones and drops some. V, J and clone size are those of that table, while D and trimming were read from the DNA. This sample has 200,000 or so clones, with approximately 90% found just once.

Sequenced input: peripheral blood. The V gene is TRBV5-6, the J gene TRBJ1-2, with 8 bases identical to TRBD1. The sequence was collected from a man between 25 and 39 years old with COVID-19, enrolled during active disease. The CDR3, as DNA: TGTGCCAGCAGCCCCGGACAGGGTGATGGCTACACCTTC. Translation gives CASSPGQGDGYTF.